The sequence of this T cell receptor (beta chain) was determined in a study of neurological immune-mediated disorders. Study-wide results and limits: Phylogenetic grouping put 18 of 34 multiple sclerosis patients' repertoires into one related-CDR3 cluster, a possible signature.

This clonotype was seen at least ten times. The antigen is not known. cDNA synthesis was performed by 5'RACE with 10-nucleotide random UMIs. Every sequencing run drew on 15-18 subjects and yielded over 170 million TCR-beta sequences. TCRdb ran MiXCR on the 5' RACE reads and lists one entry per CDR3 protein. The data hold around 61,000 distinct CDR3 sequences, with about 5% observed a single time. The CDR3 spans 16 residues. The ends were cut back, 2 bases at V and 4 bases at J, with 18 bases in the middle. Germline V gene lookup returns CDR1 SGHRS and CDR2 YFSETQ. Sample: PBMCs. The origin of this receptor is a human donor with multiple sclerosis. The donor label of this sample is uncertain. The chain employs TRBV5-1 and TRBJ1-2; D is perhaps TRBD1 (5 bases). Written as DNA, the CDR3 is TGCGCCAGCAGCTTTGCCGGGTGGGGCGGAATCTATGGCTACACCTTC. This sequence encodes CASSFAGWGGIYGYTF.